This T cell receptor (beta chain) derives from a study of cytomegalovirus exposure and HLA in healthy donors. Some clones are missing from TCRdb's copy, which holds only in-frame ones; the method was immunoSEQ multiplex PCR. The sample shows over 45,000 clones, roughly nine tenths of them seen only once. Regarding this clone: Its antigen is not known.

This CDR3 spans 16 amino acids. The V gene's germline CDR1 is MNHEY and CDR2 SVGAGI. Trimming removed 4 bases from V and 3 bases from J, with 16 bases in between. Study outcomes and limitations: The listing of 150 or so TCR beta chains classed them as cytomegalovirus-associated. In vitro data verified a few CMV-associated chains as specific for CMV antigens.

This chain links TRBV6-5 with TRBJ2-1, with D perhaps matching TRBD1 (7 bases). The specimen sequenced was PBMCs. This clonotype was obtained from a man between 18 and 35 years old in good health and CMV-seronegative. The chain's CDR3 is CASSLRGAGGYNEQFF. The CDR3 DNA sequence: TGTGCCAGCAGTTTAAGGGGGGCAGGGGGCTACAATGAGCAGTTCTTC.